These 24 T cell receptor beta chains originate from one sample sequenced in a study of T cells in localized non-small cell lung cancer. Sequencing was performed with immunoSEQ multiplex PCR; in TCRdb, only in-frame clones are kept and a portion is missing. Of about 33,000 clones listed, about 89% are singletons. The sample here was PBMCs, taken before any cancer treatment. Every receptor here comes from a man between 40 and 69 years old with stage II lung adenocarcinoma.

The V gene is TRBV30, the J gene TRBJ2-5, with TRBD2 matching over 7 bases. CDR1 is GTSNPN and CDR2 is SVGIG in the germline V gene (reference sequence). Trimming cost V 1 base and J 1 base; bases outside gene matches: 9. This CDR3 contains 16 residues. For the CDR3, the DNA is TGTGCCTGGAGTGGTATGGGCGGGAGCTCCCAAGAGACCCAGTACTTC. Residues: CAWSGMGGSSQETQYF.

This sequence joins TRBV29-1 and TRBJ2-7, with 13 bases lining up with TRBD2. The V segment lost 3 bases and the J segment 6 bases; nucleotides outside the gene matches: 5. The length of the CDR3 is 14 residues. Germline V gene lookup returns CDR1 SQVTM and CDR2 ANQGSEA. CDR3 loop: CSVDRLAGGSEQYF. Here the CDR3 DNA reads TGCAGCGTTGACCGACTAGCGGGAGGTTCCGAGCAGTACTTC.

V and J are TRBV6-4 and TRBJ2-5; the match to TRBD2 covers 9 bases. This CDR3 has 13 amino acids. V lost 5 bases to trimming and J lost 4 bases; unmatched junction nucleotides: 2. The germline CDR1 and CDR2 sequences are MRHNA and SNTAGT. CDR3 in DNA: TGTGCCAGCAGTATACTAGCGGGAGAGACCCAGTACTTC. Translation gives CASSILAGETQYF.

The chain recombines TRBV4-3 with TRBJ2-6; D may be TRBD2 (5 bases). V lost 2 bases, J lost 0 bases, and 11 bases lay in between. Germline CDR1 and CDR2: LGHNA and YSLEER. The CDR3 runs 17 residues. CDR3 in amino acids: CASSQIWAGSGANVLTF. The CDR3 nucleotides read TGCGCCAGCAGCCAAATATGGGCGGGCTCTGGGGCCAACGTCCTGACTTTC.

The gene calls are TRBV18 and TRBJ1-5; D call uncertain. CDR1 and CDR2 (germline): KGHSH, LQKENI. The V gene lost 2 bases and the J gene lost 0 bases, with 8 bases spanning the gap. The CDR3 is made up of 15 amino acids. The CDR3 here is CASSPAGNSNQPQHF. The CDR3 bases are TGTGCCAGCTCACCAGCGGGAAATAGCAATCAGCCCCAGCATTTT.

V usage is TRBV11-2 and J usage is TRBJ2-7; tentatively, D is TRBD2 (7 bases). The germline V gene has CDR1 SGHAT and CDR2 FQNNGV. The CDR3 has 16 residues. The V and J ends lost 1 base and 0 bases respectively, with 13 bases between them. The CDR3 here is CASSLVAGASSYEQYF. Here the CDR3 DNA reads TGTGCCAGCAGCTTAGTGGCGGGGGCGAGCTCCTACGAGCAGTACTTC.

This chain links TRBV6-6 with TRBJ1-2; 8 bases fit TRBD1. The CDR3 extends over 15 amino acids. CDR1 and CDR2 (germline): MNHNY, SVGAGI (reference sequence). V shed 4 bases and J 6 bases; nucleotides not matched to a gene: 10. The CDR3: CASSSPTRGQNGYTF. CDR3 coding DNA: TGTGCCAGCAGTTCCCCGACCAGGGGGCAAAATGGCTACACCTTC.

In this sample, this clone turned up a few times. The rearrangement uses TRBV6-1 and TRBJ2-5; TRBD1 aligns across 8 bases. V dropped 1 base and J dropped 6; count of bases not matched to a gene: 7. Germline V CDR1 and CDR2: MNHNS, SASEGT. The CDR3 is 15 amino acids. CDR3 region: CASSEGPGGRKTQYF. CDR3 sequence (DNA): TGTGCCAGCAGTGAAGGCCCAGGGGGCAGGAAGACCCAGTACTTC.

The genes are TRBV10-2 and TRBJ2-7; 7 bases are a match to TRBD2. V was pared by 10 bases and J by 6 bases, with 18 bases of the junction left unmatched. Germline loops: CDR1 WSHSY, CDR2 SAAADI. The CDR3 runs 15 residues. DNA of the CDR3: TGCGCCACTGGGGAGCGGGGTCTGGGTCGCGGCGAGCAGTACTTC. Translation: CATGERGLGRGEQYF.

The V and J genes are TRBV27 and TRBJ1-4; no clear D gene. The CDR3 is made up of 13 amino acids. The germline V gene has CDR1 MNHEY and CDR2 SMNVEV (reference sequence). With 4 bases removed from V and 10 bases from J, the gap between germline ends came to 13 bases. The CDR3 DNA is TGTGCCAGCAGTTGGGCAGGCGGAGGAAAACTGTTTTTT. It encodes CASSWAGGGKLFF. Full variable domain (remainder filled in from reference TRBV27 and TRBJ1-4): EAQVTQNPRYLITVTGKKLTVTCSQNMNHEYMSWYRQDPGLGLRQIYYSMNVEVTDKGDVPEGYKVSRKEKRNFPLILESPSPNQTSLYFCASSWAGGGKLFFGSGTQLSVL.

The rearrangement links TRBV18 to TRBJ2-7; D might be TRBD1 (7 bases). This CDR3 spans 15 amino acids. The germline V and J ends were trimmed by 5 bases and 4 bases, with 18 bases remaining between them. Germline V gene data show CDR1 as KGHSH and CDR2 as LQKENI. CDR3 loop: CASSATQGTGYEQYF. CDR3 DNA: TGTGCCAGCTCAGCTACACAGGGGACTGGTTACGAGCAGTACTTC.

The gene calls are TRBV5-5 and TRBJ2-3; 7 bases line up with TRBD2. Germline V lookup: CDR1 SGHKS, CDR2 YYEKEE (reference sequence). V gave up 4 bases and J gave up 2 bases; unmatched junction bases: 10. The CDR3 length is 16 residues. The CDR3 sequence: CASSRRLAEITDTQYF. The CDR3 DNA reads as TGTGCCAGCAGCCGTCGTCTAGCGGAAATCACAGATACGCAGTATTTT. Based on the CDR3 plus reference TRBV5-5 and TRBJ2-3, the full variable domain is DAGVTQSPTHLIKTRGQQVTLRCSPISGHKSVSWYQQVLGQGPQFIFQYYEKEERGRGNFPDRFSARQFPNYSSELNVNALLLGDSALYLCASSRRLAEITDTQYFGPGTRLTVL.

This chain links TRBV10-3 with TRBJ1-2; the match to TRBD1 covers 7 bases. The trim removed 6 bases at V and 10 bases at J, leaving 5 bases unmatched. Germline V gene lookup returns CDR1 ENHRY and CDR2 SYGVKD. This CDR3 is built from 11 residues. The CDR3 coding sequence is TGTGCCATCAGCGACAGGGCCTACTACACCTTC. The encoded protein is CAISDRAYYTF.

The gene calls are TRBV9 and TRBJ1-3; 7 bases align to TRBD1. Trimming took 0 bases from V and 0 from J; bases not matched to a gene: 3. Germline-derived CDR1 and CDR2 are SGDLS and YYNGEE. This CDR3 spans 16 amino acids. The CDR3 DNA sequence: TGTGCCAGCAGCGTAGAGACAGGGCCCTCTGGAAACACCATATATTTT. Encoded protein: CASSVETGPSGNTIYF.

V and J are TRBV5-1 and TRBJ1-2, with D tentatively TRBD1 (5 bases). The germline CDR1 and CDR2 sequences are SGHRS and YFSETQ. The CDR3 covers 15 residues. Trimming shortened V by 9 bases and J by 5 bases, and 23 bases separated the two germline ends. DNA for the CDR3: TGCGCCAACAGTATTGACGGGGCGGGGAGGTATGGCTACACCTTC. Amino acids: CANSIDGAGRYGYTF.

The chain carries TRBV5-1 and TRBJ2-2; 8 bases map to TRBD1. The trim removed 2 bases at V and 0 bases at J, leaving 9 bases unmatched. In germline, CDR1 is SGHRS, CDR2 YFSETQ. This CDR3 comprises 18 residues. CDR3: CASSLGQGAFANTGELFF. The CDR3 DNA is TGCGCCAGCAGCTTAGGCCAGGGGGCCTTCGCGAACACCGGGGAGCTGTTTTTT.

DNA of the CDR3: TGTGCCAGCAGCTTAGGGGGTGATCGGGTAGCTTTCTTT. Amino acid sequence: CASSLGGDRVAFF. This chain uses TRBV7-8 with TRBJ1-1; D not certain. The germline CDR1 and CDR2 sequences are SGHVS and FQNEAQ. CDR3 length: 13 amino acids. Trimming shortened V by 1 base and J by 10 bases, and 13 bases separated the two germline ends.

The J gene is TRBJ1-1, the V gene TRBV7-6; D gene unclear. Germline-derived CDR1 and CDR2 are SGHVS and FNYEAQ. Trimming shortened V by 2 bases and J by 9 bases, and 10 bases separated the two germline ends. There are 12 residues in the CDR3. CDR3 loop: CASSLILDKAFF. In DNA, the CDR3 is TGTGCCAGCAGCTTAATCTTGGATAAAGCTTTCTTT.

The CDR3 coding sequence is TGTGCCAGCAGCTCTCTCCTGAGCGGCTCCTACAATGAGCAGTTCTTC. Amino acid sequence: CASSSLLSGSYNEQFF. This chain joins TRBV7-8 and TRBJ2-1; perhaps TRBD2 as D (5 bases). V lost 4 bases and J 0 bases, leaving 13 bases between the germline ends. Germline lookup yields CDR1 SGHVS and CDR2 FQNEAQ. The CDR3 covers 16 residues.

This chain links TRBV7-9 with TRBJ1-1; D not resolved. CDR1 is SEHNR and CDR2 is FQNEAQ in the germline V gene (reference sequence). Trimming stripped 2 bases from V and 1 base from J, with 5 bases between. The CDR3 runs 13 residues. This CDR3 is CASSLIQNTEAFF. CDR3 sequence (DNA): TGTGCCAGCAGCTTAATCCAGAACACTGAAGCTTTCTTT.

This chain connects TRBV4-1 to TRBJ1-1, with no clear D. V lost 1 base and J 1 base, leaving 4 bases between the germline ends. Per the germline V gene, CDR1 is MGHRA and CDR2 is YSYEKL. There are 13 residues in the CDR3. CDR3 coding DNA: TGCGCCAGCAGCCAAGTCAAGAACACTGAAGCTTTCTTT. Encoded protein: CASSQVKNTEAFF.

The J gene is TRBJ1-1, the V gene TRBV11-2, with D possibly TRBD1 on 5 matching bases. This CDR3 is 16 amino acids long. Trimming removed 0 bases at V and 0 bases at J, with 11 bases between. The germline V gene encodes CDR1 SGHAT and CDR2 FQNNGV. This CDR3 is CASSLEWGEMNTEAFF. The CDR3 DNA sequence: TGTGCCAGCAGCTTAGAATGGGGCGAAATGAACACTGAAGCTTTCTTT.

The chain recombines TRBV29-1 with TRBJ1-1; D gene unclear. The germline gives CDR1 SQVTM, CDR2 ANQGSEA. The CDR3 loop spans 13 amino acids. V dropped 2 bases and J dropped 1 base, with 8 bases sitting between them. The CDR3 is CSVEFGGNTEAFF. In nucleotides, the CDR3 is TGCAGCGTTGAATTTGGAGGGAACACTGAAGCTTTCTTT.

This chain links TRBV7-2 with TRBJ1-5; D is unclear. The CDR3 spans 15 residues. Germline CDR1 reads SGHTA; CDR2 reads FQGNSA. V was clipped by 5 bases and J by 0 bases, with 11 bases between them. The chain's CDR3 is CASSPGLYSNQPQHF. CDR3 DNA sequence: TGTGCCAGCAGCCCTGGACTTTATAGCAATCAGCCCCAGCATTTT.